Many counts were recorded for the clone carrying this TCR beta chain. Its antigen is as yet unknown. In a library made to pick up alpha chains, this beta chain is a stray read with a size that means little. TCRdb processed the 5' RACE reads anew with MiXCR; each CDR3 protein has one entry. The profile covers roughly 17,000 distinct CDR3 sequences, with roughly 6% appearing a single time and 5.5% to 8% taken by the ten largest. The sample originates from a study of spatial heterogeneity in lung cancer. Specified time point: sample taken at primary tumor resection. Points from the study as a whole: Intratumoral expanded alpha and beta TCR counts were found to track tumor mutation counts.

The CDR3 has 13 amino acids. Germline CDR1 reads SGHTA; CDR2 reads FQGNSA. Unmatched junction bases numbered 9, after V lost 6 bases and J lost 8 bases. The chain links TRBV7-2 to TRBJ1-2; 7 bases are a match to TRBD1. The material was lung tumor tissue, obtained at surgery. The clonotype comes from a male donor with early-stage non-small cell lung cancer. The CDR3 nucleotides read TGTGCCAGCAGGGGAAATCAGGGGGGAGGCTACACCTTC. Its translation is CASRGNQGGGYTF. Filled out from reference TRBV7-2 and TRBJ1-2, the complete variable domain reads GAGVSQSPSNKVTEKGKDVELRCDPISGHTALYWYRQSLGQGLEFLIYFQGNSAPDKSGLPSDRFSAERTGGSVSTLTIQRTQQEDSAVYLCASRGNQGGGYTFGSGTRLTVV.